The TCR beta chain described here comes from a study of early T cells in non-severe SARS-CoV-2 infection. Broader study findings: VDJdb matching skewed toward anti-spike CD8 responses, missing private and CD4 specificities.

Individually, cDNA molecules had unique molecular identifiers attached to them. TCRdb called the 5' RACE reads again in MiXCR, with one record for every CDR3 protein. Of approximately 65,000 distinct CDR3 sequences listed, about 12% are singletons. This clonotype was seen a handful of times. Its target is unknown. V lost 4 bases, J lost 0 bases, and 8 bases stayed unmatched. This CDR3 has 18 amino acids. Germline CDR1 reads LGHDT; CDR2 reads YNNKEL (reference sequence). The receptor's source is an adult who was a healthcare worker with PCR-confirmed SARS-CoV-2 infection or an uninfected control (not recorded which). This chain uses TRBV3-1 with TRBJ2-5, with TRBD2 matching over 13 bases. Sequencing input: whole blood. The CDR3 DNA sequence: TGTGCCAGCAGCCCAGCGAGGACTAGCGGGGGTAACCAAGAGACCCAGTACTTC. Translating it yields CASSPARTSGGNQETQYF.